This T cell receptor beta chain appears in the sequencing data of a study of cytomegalovirus exposure and HLA in healthy donors. Study findings and constraints: Most TCR sequences were seen very rarely across donors, but some public TCRs occurred in many.

This clone was seen only a few times. Its antigen is currently unknown. Donors were ostensibly healthy at sampling, although undocumented immune exposures were probable. The germline V and J ends were trimmed by 6 bases and 4 bases, with 6 bases remaining between them. CDR1 is MNHEY, CDR2 SVGAGI, per germline. This CDR3 comprises 11 residues. The PCR had 60 Vbeta and 13 Jbeta primers. The assay was immunoSEQ multiplex PCR, and TCRdb's table has in-frame clones only and misses some. This sample carries about 200,000 clones, about 78% of them seen once, and the ten largest clones take approximately 3.8%.

The sequencing input was PBMCs. V is TRBV6-5 and J is TRBJ1-1, with D possibly being TRBD1 (6 bases). This receptor was obtained from a male donor in good health and CMV-seronegative. This chain's CDR3 is CASRQGTEAFF. The CDR3 nucleotides are TGTGCCAGCAGACAGGGCACTGAAGCTTTCTTT.